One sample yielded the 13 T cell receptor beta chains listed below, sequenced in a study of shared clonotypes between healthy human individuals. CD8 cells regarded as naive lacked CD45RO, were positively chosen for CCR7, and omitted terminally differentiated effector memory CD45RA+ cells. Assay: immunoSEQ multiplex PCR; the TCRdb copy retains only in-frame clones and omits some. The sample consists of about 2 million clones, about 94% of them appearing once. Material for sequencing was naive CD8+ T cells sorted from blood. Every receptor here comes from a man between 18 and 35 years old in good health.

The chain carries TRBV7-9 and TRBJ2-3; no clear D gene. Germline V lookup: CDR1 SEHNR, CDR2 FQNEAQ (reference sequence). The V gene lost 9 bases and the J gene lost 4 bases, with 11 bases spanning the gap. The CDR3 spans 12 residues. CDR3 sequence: CASNLRPDTQYF. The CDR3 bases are TGTGCCAGTAACCTCCGCCCAGATACGCAGTATTTT.

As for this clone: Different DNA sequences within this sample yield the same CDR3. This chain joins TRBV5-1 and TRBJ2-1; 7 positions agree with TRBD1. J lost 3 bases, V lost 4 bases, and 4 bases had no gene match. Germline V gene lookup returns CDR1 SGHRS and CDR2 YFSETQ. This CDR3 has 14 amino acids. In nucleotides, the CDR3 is TGCGCCAGCAGCACCGGGACAGACTACAATGAGCAGTTCTTC. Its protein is CASSTGTDYNEQFF.

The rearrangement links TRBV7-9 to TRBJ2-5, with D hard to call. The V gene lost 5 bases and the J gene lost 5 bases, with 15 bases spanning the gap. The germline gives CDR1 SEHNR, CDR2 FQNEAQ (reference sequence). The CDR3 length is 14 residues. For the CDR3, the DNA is TGTGCCAGCAGCACAGAGGTCTCGAGGGAGACCCAGTACTTC. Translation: CASSTEVSRETQYF.

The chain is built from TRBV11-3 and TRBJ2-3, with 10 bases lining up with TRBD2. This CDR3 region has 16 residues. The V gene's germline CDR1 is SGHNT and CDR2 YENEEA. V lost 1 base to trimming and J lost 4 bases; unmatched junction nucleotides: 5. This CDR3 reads CASSLVASGSSDTQYF. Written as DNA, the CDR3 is TGTGCCAGCAGCTTAGTGGCTAGCGGGAGCTCAGATACGCAGTATTTT.

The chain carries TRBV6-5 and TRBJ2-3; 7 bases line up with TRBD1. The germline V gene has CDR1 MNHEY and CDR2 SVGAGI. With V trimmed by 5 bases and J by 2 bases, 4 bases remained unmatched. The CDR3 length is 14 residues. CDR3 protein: CASSVTGDTDTQYF. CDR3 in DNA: TGTGCCAGCAGTGTAACAGGGGACACAGATACGCAGTATTTT.

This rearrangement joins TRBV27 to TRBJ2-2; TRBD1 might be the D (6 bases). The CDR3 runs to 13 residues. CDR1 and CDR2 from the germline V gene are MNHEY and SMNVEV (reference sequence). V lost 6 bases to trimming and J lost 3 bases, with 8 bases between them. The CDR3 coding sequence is TGTGCCAGCAGGGACAGCTACACCGGGGAGCTGTTTTTT. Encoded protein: CASRDSYTGELFF.

The CDR3 region is CASSETQSNQPQHF. The DNA for the CDR3 is TGTGCCAGCAGTGAGACACAGAGCAATCAGCCCCAGCATTTT. The chain recombines TRBV2 with TRBJ1-5; D call uncertain. This CDR3 contains 14 residues. Looked up from germline, CDR1 is SNHLY and CDR2 is FYNNEI. V was shortened by 3 bases and J by 1 base, with 7 bases between the two germline ends.

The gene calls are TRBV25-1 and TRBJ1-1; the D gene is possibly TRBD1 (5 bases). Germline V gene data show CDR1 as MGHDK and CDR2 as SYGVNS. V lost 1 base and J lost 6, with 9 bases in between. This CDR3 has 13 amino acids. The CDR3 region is CASSELWGAEAFF. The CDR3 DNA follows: TGTGCCAGCAGTGAATTGTGGGGGGCTGAAGCTTTCTTT.

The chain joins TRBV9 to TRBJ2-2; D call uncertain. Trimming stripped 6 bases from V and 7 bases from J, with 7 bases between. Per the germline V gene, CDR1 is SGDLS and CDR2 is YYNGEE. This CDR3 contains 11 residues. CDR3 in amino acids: CASTTYGELFF. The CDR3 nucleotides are TGTGCCAGCACCACGTACGGGGAGCTGTTTTTT.

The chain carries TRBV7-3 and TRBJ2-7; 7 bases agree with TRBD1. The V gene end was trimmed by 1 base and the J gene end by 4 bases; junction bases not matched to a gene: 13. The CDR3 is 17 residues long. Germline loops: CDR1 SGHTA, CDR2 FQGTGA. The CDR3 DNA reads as TGTGCCAGCAGCTTAAGTGCCCCGGGACAGTTAGTTTACGAGCAGTACTTC. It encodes CASSLSAPGQLVYEQYF.

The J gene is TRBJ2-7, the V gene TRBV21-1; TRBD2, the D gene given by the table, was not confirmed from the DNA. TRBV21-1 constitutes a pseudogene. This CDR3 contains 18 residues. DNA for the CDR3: TGTGCCAGCAGCAAAGTCAGGGTAGGACTAGCGGTTACCTACGAGCAGTACTTC. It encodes CASSKVRVGLAVTYEQYF.

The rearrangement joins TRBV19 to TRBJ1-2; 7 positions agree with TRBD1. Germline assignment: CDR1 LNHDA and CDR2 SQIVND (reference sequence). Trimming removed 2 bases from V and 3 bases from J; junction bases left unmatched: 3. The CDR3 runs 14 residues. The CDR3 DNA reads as TGTGCCAGTAGTATACAACAGGGGTACTATGGCTACACCTTC. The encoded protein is CASSIQQGYYGYTF.

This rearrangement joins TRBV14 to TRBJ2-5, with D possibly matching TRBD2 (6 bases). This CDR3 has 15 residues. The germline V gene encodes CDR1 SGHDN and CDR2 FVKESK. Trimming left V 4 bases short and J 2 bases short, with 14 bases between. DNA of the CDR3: TGTGCCAGCAGCCGTCCTAGCGTGGGGCAAGAGACCCAGTACTTC. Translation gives CASSRPSVGQETQYF.